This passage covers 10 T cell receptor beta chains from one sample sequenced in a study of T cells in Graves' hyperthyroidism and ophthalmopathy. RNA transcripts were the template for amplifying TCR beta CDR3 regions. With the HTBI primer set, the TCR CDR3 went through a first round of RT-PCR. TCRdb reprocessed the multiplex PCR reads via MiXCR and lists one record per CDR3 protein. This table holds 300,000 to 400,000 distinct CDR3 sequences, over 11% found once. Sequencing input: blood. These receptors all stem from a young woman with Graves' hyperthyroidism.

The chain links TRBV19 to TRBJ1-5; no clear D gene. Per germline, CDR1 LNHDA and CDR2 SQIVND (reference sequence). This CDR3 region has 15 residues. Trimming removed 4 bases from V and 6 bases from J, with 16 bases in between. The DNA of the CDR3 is TGTGCCAGTAGTAAAACCACTTCCGGGAGTCAGCCCCAGCATTTT. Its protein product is CASSKTTSGSQPQHF.

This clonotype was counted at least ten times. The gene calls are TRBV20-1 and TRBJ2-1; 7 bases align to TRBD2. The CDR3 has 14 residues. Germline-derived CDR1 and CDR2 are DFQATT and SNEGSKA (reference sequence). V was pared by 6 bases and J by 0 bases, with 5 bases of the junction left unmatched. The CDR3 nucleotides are TGCAGTGCCCTGACTAGCAACTCCTACAATGAGCAGTTCTTC. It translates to CSALTSNSYNEQFF.

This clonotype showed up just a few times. The CDR3 DNA reads as TGTGCCAGCAGCTTGGGACAGGGTCAGTGGATGGACATTCAGTACTTC. Translation gives CASSLGQGQWMDIQYF. The chain uses TRBV5-8 and TRBJ2-4, with 7 bases matching TRBD1. The CDR3 has 16 amino acids. J gave up 8 bases and V 0 bases, and 11 bases lay outside the gene matches. From germline, CDR1 is SGHTS and CDR2 YDEGEE.

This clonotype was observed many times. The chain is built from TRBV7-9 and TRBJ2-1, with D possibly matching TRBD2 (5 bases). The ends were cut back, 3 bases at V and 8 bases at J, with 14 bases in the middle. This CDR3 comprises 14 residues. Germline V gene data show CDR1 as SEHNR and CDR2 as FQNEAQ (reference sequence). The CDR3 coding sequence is TGTGCCAGCAGCTTGCTAGCCGCCGGGGATGAGCAGTTCTTC. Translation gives CASSLLAAGDEQFF.

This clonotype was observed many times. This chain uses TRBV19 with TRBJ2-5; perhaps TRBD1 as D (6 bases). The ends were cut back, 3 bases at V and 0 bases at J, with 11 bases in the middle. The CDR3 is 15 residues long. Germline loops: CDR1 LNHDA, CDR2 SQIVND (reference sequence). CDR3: CASSIRRTDQETQYF. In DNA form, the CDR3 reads TGTGCCAGTAGTATCCGCAGGACAGACCAAGAGACCCAGTACTTC.

CDR3 in amino acids: CASGQGGYGYTF. DNA for the CDR3: TGTGCCAGCGGTCAGGGTGGCTATGGCTACACCTTC. This chain connects TRBV12-3 or TRBV12-4 to TRBJ1-2, with D possibly being TRBD1 (5 bases). V gave up 8 bases and J gave up 4 bases, with 11 bases separating them. The CDR3 is 12 residues long.

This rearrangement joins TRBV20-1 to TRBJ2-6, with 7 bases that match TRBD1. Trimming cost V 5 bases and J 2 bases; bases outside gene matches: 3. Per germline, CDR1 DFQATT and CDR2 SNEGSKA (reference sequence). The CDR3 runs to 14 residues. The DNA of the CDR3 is TGCAGTGCTCCCGACAGGGCTGGGGCCAACGTCCTGACTTTC. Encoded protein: CSAPDRAGANVLTF.

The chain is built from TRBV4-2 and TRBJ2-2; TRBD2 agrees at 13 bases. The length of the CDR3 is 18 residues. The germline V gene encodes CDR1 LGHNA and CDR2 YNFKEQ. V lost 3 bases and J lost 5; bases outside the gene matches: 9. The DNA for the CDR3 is TGTGCCAGCAGCCAGCCGGGACTAGCGGGAAAAGAGACCGGGGAGCTGTTTTTT. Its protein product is CASSQPGLAGKETGELFF.

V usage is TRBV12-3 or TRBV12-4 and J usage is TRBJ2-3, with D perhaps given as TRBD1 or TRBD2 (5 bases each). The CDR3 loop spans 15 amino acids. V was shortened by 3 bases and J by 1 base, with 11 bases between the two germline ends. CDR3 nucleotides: TGTGCCAGCAGTTTCACCGGGACGGGCACAGATACGCAGTATTTT. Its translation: CASSFTGTGTDTQYF.

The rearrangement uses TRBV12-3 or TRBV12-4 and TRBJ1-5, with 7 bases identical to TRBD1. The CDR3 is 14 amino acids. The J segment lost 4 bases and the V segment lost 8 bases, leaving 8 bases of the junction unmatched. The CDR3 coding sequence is TGTGCCAGCGAAACAACAGGGGAAAATCAGCCCCAGCATTTT. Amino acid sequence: CASETTGENQPQHF.